This T cell receptor (beta chain) was recovered during a study of OX40 agonist ivuxolimab in advanced cancers. Findings and caveats of the study: Relative to CD4+ cells, CD8+ T cells on average had more expanded clones. CD4+ and CD8+ blood T cells expanded clonally by week 6 at 0.1 to 3.0 mg/kg.

TCRdb's table, derived via immunoSEQ multiplex PCR, lists solely in-frame clones and lacks some. This table holds fewer than 130,000 clones, more than 70% found once. Worth noting for this clone: The antigen is unknown.

V trimming: 0 bases; J trimming: 4 bases; junction bases outside the gene matches: 5. Germline CDR1 SGHDT, CDR2 YYEEEE. CDR3 size: 16 residues. The TCR originated in an adult with an advanced solid tumor such as melanoma, head and neck, liver or kidney cancer. Sequenced here: CD4+ or CD8+ T cells sorted from blood, sampled in a trial of the OX40 agonist ivuxolimab. V gene TRBV5-6 combines with J gene TRBJ2-1, with TRBD2 matching over 9 bases. CDR3 nucleotide sequence: TGTGCCAGCAGCTTGGAACTAGCGGGCGGTTACAATGAGCAGTTCTTC. Its protein product is CASSLELAGGYNEQFF.